Following are 20 T cell receptor beta chains from one sample sequenced in a study of T cell repertoires in cytomegalovirus infection. MiXCR was run by TCRdb on the reads, yielding one entry per CDR3 protein. The table includes about 150,000 distinct CDR3 sequences, roughly a sixth detected once. The sample consisted of CD8+ T cells from PBMCs. All receptors derive from a human donor in good health (CMV status not recorded). Some clones in this sample may be carry-over from other donors' samples.

J is TRBJ2-7 and V is TRBV6-2 or TRBV6-3; 9 bases match TRBD1. J lost 1 base, V lost 0 bases, and 7 bases had no gene match. The CDR3 runs 17 residues. Germline loops: CDR1 MNHEY, CDR2 SVGEGT. CDR3 region: CASSYSRSDRGSYEQYF. Written as DNA, the CDR3 is TGTGCCAGCAGTTACTCGAGGTCCGACAGGGGGTCCTACGAGCAGTACTTC.

The CDR3 nucleotides read TGTGCCAGCAGCGAGCGAGGGGGAAATCAGCCCCAGCATTTT. Its protein product is CASSERGGNQPQHF. The chain carries TRBV9 and TRBJ1-5; maybe TRBD1 (6 bases). The length of the CDR3 is 14 residues. CDR1 and CDR2 (germline): SGDLS, YYNGEE. The V end lost 3 bases, the J end lost 4 bases, and 11 bases lay between the germline ends.

This clonotype turned up a few times. This chain uses TRBV13 with TRBJ2-7; tentative D call: TRBD1 (5 bases). From germline, CDR1 is PRHDT and CDR2 FYEKMQ (reference sequence). CDR3 length equals 15 residues. Trimming left V 5 bases short and J 0 bases short, with 14 bases between. The CDR3 sequence is CASSHGKGHSYEQYF. For the CDR3, the DNA is TGTGCCAGCAGCCACGGAAAGGGGCACTCCTACGAGCAGTACTTC.

The J gene is TRBJ2-3, the V gene TRBV12-3 or TRBV12-4; D is undetermined. The CDR3 length is 12 residues. The V gene lost 7 bases and the J gene lost 4 bases, with 9 bases spanning the gap. The CDR3 DNA sequence: TGTGCCAGCATGGTTGGGCCAGATACGCAGTATTTT. This translates into CASMVGPDTQYF.

The V gene is TRBV7-2, the J gene TRBJ2-3; maybe TRBD1 (6 bases). This CDR3 is built from 14 residues. V lost 7 bases and J 4 bases, leaving 15 bases between the germline ends. Germline V gene lookup returns CDR1 SGHTA and CDR2 FQGNSA. In DNA form, the CDR3 reads TGTGCCAGCATCCCTTGGGCAGGGGCAGATACGCAGTATTTT. Its translation: CASIPWAGADTQYF.

This clonotype has more than one count but fewer than ten. The J gene is TRBJ2-7, the V gene TRBV4-3, with TRBD1 matching over 9 bases. The CDR3 totals 14 residues. V lost 3 bases, J lost 4 bases, and 4 bases stayed unmatched. Germline V lookup: CDR1 LGHNA, CDR2 YSLEER. CDR3 loop: CASSHGTGMYEQYF. DNA for the CDR3: TGCGCCAGCAGCCACGGGACAGGGATGTACGAGCAGTACTTC.

This clonotype came up many times. V gene TRBV7-8 combines with J gene TRBJ2-3; D is perhaps TRBD1 or TRBD2 (6 bases each). There are 14 residues in the CDR3. V dropped 6 bases and J dropped 4 bases, with 14 bases sitting between them. Germline loops: CDR1 SGHVS, CDR2 FQNEAQ. CDR3 sequence: CASRGRWGPDTQYF. The CDR3 coding sequence is TGTGCCAGCAGGGGGAGGTGGGGGCCAGATACGCAGTATTTT.

The V call is TRBV5-5, the J call TRBJ2-2; TRBD1 aligns across 7 bases. V lost 4 bases, J lost 5 bases, and 14 bases stayed unmatched. The germline gives CDR1 SGHKS, CDR2 YYEKEE (reference sequence). The CDR3 totals 17 residues. The CDR3 loop is CASSLSPGTERTGELFF. CDR3 DNA: TGTGCCAGCAGCCTCTCCCCCGGGACAGAACGAACCGGGGAGCTGTTTTTT.

CDR3 sequence (DNA): TGTGCCAGCAGCCCAAATAGTAGGATCGGAAACACCATATATTTT. As protein: CASSPNSRIGNTIYF. This rearrangement joins TRBV7-2 to TRBJ1-3; no firm D call. The CDR3 sequence is 15 residues long. Looked up from germline, CDR1 is SGHTA and CDR2 is FQGNSA. The V end was cut by 5 bases, the J end by 4 bases, with 15 bases between.

The chain has TRBV15 and TRBJ2-3; D gene unclear. Germline loops: CDR1 LNHNV, CDR2 YYDKDF (reference sequence). The CDR3 runs 14 residues. V dropped 5 bases and J dropped 1 base, with 10 bases sitting between them. The CDR3 DNA is TGTGCCACCAGCCTACGGTCGGGCACAGATACGCAGTATTTT. Translating gives CATSLRSGTDTQYF.

In this sample, this clonotype turned up a few times. The V call is TRBV19, the J call TRBJ2-7; D unclear. V lost 5 bases to trimming and J lost 6 bases, with 17 bases between them. This CDR3 contains 14 residues. Germline V lookup: CDR1 LNHDA, CDR2 SQIVND (reference sequence). The CDR3 spells CASSSRSFLVEQYF. The CDR3 DNA follows: TGTGCCAGTAGTTCGAGGTCCTTCCTGGTCGAGCAGTACTTC.

The chain links TRBV6-1 to TRBJ2-1; either TRBD1 or TRBD2 may fit D (5 bases each). Germline V gene sequence: CDR1 MNHNS, CDR2 SASEGT. The CDR3 loop spans 13 amino acids. Between the trimmed V and J ends, which lost 8 bases and 4 bases, there was a span of 12 bases. This chain's CDR3 is CASEGQEYNEQFF. The CDR3 DNA reads as TGTGCCAGCGAGGGGCAGGAATACAATGAGCAGTTCTTC.

The V and J genes are TRBV10-2 and TRBJ1-5, with D possibly matching TRBD1 (5 bases). Trimming took 8 bases from V and 4 from J, leaving 9 bases between them. Germline loops: CDR1 WSHSY, CDR2 SAAADI. The CDR3 extends over 12 amino acids. The CDR3 region is CASQGGNQPQHF. CDR3 coding DNA: TGCGCCAGCCAGGGCGGGAATCAGCCCCAGCATTTT.

This clonotype appeared a few times. The chain is built from TRBV7-8 and TRBJ2-3, with TRBD2 matching 9 bases. This CDR3 is built from 18 residues. Germline V CDR1 and CDR2: SGHVS, FQNEAQ. With 0 bases clipped from V and 2 bases from J, the junction kept 9 bases outside the gene matches. In nucleotides, the CDR3 is TGTGCCAGCAGCTTAGCGGCGAGCGGGAGGTCCCCCACAGATACGCAGTATTTT. Encoded protein: CASSLAASGRSPTDTQYF. The complete variable domain, with remaining parts taken from reference TRBV7-8 and TRBJ2-3, reads GAGVSQSPRYKVAKRGQDVALRCDPISGHVSLFWYQQALGQGPEFLTYFQNEAQLDKSGLPSDRFFAERPEGSVSTLKIQRTQQEDSAVYLCASSLAASGRSPTDTQYFGPGTRLTVL.

This clonotype was observed a few times. The chain couples TRBV2 to TRBJ1-1; no definite D call. V was shortened by 4 bases and J by 12 bases, with 12 bases between the two germline ends. The CDR3 length is 11 residues. Germline loops: CDR1 SNHLY, CDR2 FYNNEI. CDR3 amino acids: CASSAVYHPFF. The CDR3 nucleotides are TGTGCCAGCAGTGCTGTCTATCACCCTTTCTTT.

V and J are TRBV6-5 and TRBJ2-2; D gene uncertain. The CDR3 covers 15 residues. Per the germline V gene, CDR1 is MNHEY and CDR2 is SVGAGI. The V end was cut by 5 bases, the J end by 0 bases, with 10 bases between. The CDR3 sequence is CASSPTDSNTGELFF. DNA for the CDR3: TGTGCCAGCAGTCCGACCGATTCGAACACCGGGGAGCTGTTTTTT.

J is TRBJ1-2 and V is TRBV20-1; D uncertain. The V gene lost 2 bases and the J gene lost 3 bases, with 22 bases spanning the gap. In germline, CDR1 is DFQATT, CDR2 SNEGSKA (reference sequence). This CDR3 is built from 17 residues. CDR3 DNA sequence: TGCAGTGCTAGAACTATACAAATTTTACCTGGAGACTATGGCTACACCTTC. Translating gives CSARTIQILPGDYGYTF.

As for this clonotype: A single base separates this from a much larger clone, so it may be a read error. The gene calls are TRBV2 and TRBJ2-3, with D unclear. Trimming removed 0 bases from V and 4 bases from J, with 8 bases in between. CDR1 SNHLY and CDR2 FYNNEI come from the germline V gene. The CDR3 is 14 residues long. CDR3 bases: TGTGCCAGCAGTGAAGCTGGTACCTCAGATACGCAGTATTTT. Amino acids: CASSEAGTSDTQYF.

This clonotype showed up just a few times. The genes are TRBV28 and TRBJ2-7, with D uncertain. Germline lookup yields CDR1 MDHEN and CDR2 SYDVKM. The CDR3 length is 14 residues. Between the trimmed V and J ends, which lost 5 bases and 4 bases, there was a span of 15 bases. CDR3 in amino acids: CASSPGPVGYEQYF. CDR3 DNA: TGTGCCAGCAGTCCCGGCCCGGTGGGGTACGAGCAGTACTTC. The full variable domain, rest sourced from reference TRBV28 and TRBJ2-7, is DVKVTQSSRYLVKRTGEKVFLECVQDMDHENMFWYRQDPGLGLRLIYFSYDVKMKEKGDIPEGYSVSREKKERFSLILESASTNQTSMYLCASSPGPVGYEQYFGPGTRLTVT.

This clonotype showed up just a few times. V is TRBV28 and J is TRBJ1-1, with D possibly being TRBD1 (5 bases). V was pared by 6 bases and J by 3 bases, with 11 bases between. The CDR3 extends over 13 amino acids. The germline gives CDR1 MDHEN, CDR2 SYDVKM. CDR3 amino acids: CASRRGLDTEAFF. The CDR3 DNA sequence: TGTGCCAGCAGGAGGGGCTTGGACACTGAAGCTTTCTTT. Full variable domain (rest looked up from reference TRBV28 and TRBJ1-1): DVKVTQSSRYLVKRTGEKVFLECVQDMDHENMFWYRQDPGLGLRLIYFSYDVKMKEKGDIPEGYSVSREKKERFSLILESASTNQTSMYLCASRRGLDTEAFFGQGTRLTVV.